The 15 T cell receptor beta chains presented below share a single source sample, sequenced in a study of regulatory T cells in long-lasting Graves disease. Time point specified: persistent/refractory GD, antithyroid drugs over 5 years with positive TRAb. The TCR library was prepared using RNA isolated from PBMCs. The TCR beta library used iRepertoire HTBI primers with Arm-PCR amplification of CDR3. TCRdb reanalysed the multiplex PCR reads using MiXCR and keeps one entry per CDR3 protein. Of 450,000 or so distinct CDR3 sequences listed, about 20% are singletons. Specimen: peripheral blood mononuclear cells (PBMCs), collected when the disease was refractory, from a patient treated with antithyroid drugs. All receptors come from a female donor with Graves disease.

The V and J genes are TRBV7-9 and TRBJ1-1; D call uncertain. Trimming removed 6 bases at V and 2 bases at J, with 16 bases between. Germline CDR1 reads SEHNR; CDR2 reads FQNEAQ (reference sequence). The CDR3 is 15 residues long. In DNA form, the CDR3 reads TGTGCCAGCAGAAGAGATTTGGGCGTTAACACTGAAGCTTTCTTT. Amino acid sequence: CASRRDLGVNTEAFF.

This clonotype was detected ten times or more. The chain carries TRBV6-5 and TRBJ2-7, with 7 positions matching TRBD1. Unmatched junction bases numbered 4, after V lost 0 bases and J lost 5 bases. This CDR3 region has 14 residues. Germline V gene data show CDR1 as MNHEY and CDR2 as SVGAGI. The DNA of the CDR3 is TGTGCCAGCAGTTACTCAGGGGGCGTCGACGAGCAGTACTTC. Its protein product is CASSYSGGVDEQYF.

This chain links TRBV28 with TRBJ1-3; unclear D gene. This CDR3 has 17 residues. Germline V gene data show CDR1 as MDHEN and CDR2 as SYDVKM. V lost 2 bases and J lost 0, with 14 bases in between. The CDR3 DNA reads as TGTGCCAGCAGTTTACCACTAACGGGGAGCTCTGGAAACACCATATATTTT. It encodes CASSLPLTGSSGNTIYF.

The chain is built from TRBV28 and TRBJ2-7, with D tentatively TRBD1 (6 bases). CDR1 and CDR2 (germline): MDHEN, SYDVKM. The CDR3 extends over 16 amino acids. Trimming cost V 5 bases and J 3 bases, with 20 bases left between them. The CDR3 DNA follows: TGTGCCAGCAGTACGCCCGGGCAGGGGAACCTCTACGAGCAGTACTTC. Translated, it gives CASSTPGQGNLYEQYF.

This chain links TRBV6-1 with TRBJ2-7; TRBD1 matches at 7 bases. The CDR3 is 15 residues long. Looked up from germline, CDR1 is MNHNS and CDR2 is SASEGT. Trimming at V came to 1 base and at J to 1 base, leaving 4 bases not matched to a gene. CDR3 bases: TGTGCCAGCAGTGAAGAGGGGACAGTTTCCTACGAGCAGTACTTC. Amino acid sequence: CASSEEGTVSYEQYF.

This clonotype has ten or more counts. This chain uses TRBV5-1 with TRBJ2-7; D gene uncertain. CDR1 is SGHRS, CDR2 YFSETQ, per germline. This CDR3 region has 12 residues. V shed 4 bases and J shed 6 bases, with 11 bases lying between them. CDR3 in amino acids: CASSIARFEQYF. Here the CDR3 DNA reads TGCGCCAGCAGCATCGCCCGCTTCGAGCAGTACTTC.

V is TRBV12-3 or TRBV12-4 and J is TRBJ1-2; D unresolved. The CDR3 spans 15 residues. V was shortened by 8 bases and J by 8 bases, with 24 bases between the two germline ends. CDR3: CASGSPGSTSDGYTF. CDR3 DNA: TGTGCCAGCGGTAGTCCGGGTTCTACCTCCGACGGCTACACCTTC.

V gene TRBV5-1 combines with J gene TRBJ2-5, with D tentatively TRBD1 (6 bases). CDR3 size: 15 residues. Germline V gene data show CDR1 as SGHRS and CDR2 as YFSETQ. The ends were cut back, 4 bases at V and 5 bases at J, with 18 bases in the middle. The CDR3 sequence: CASSASTGIGETQYF. The CDR3 coding sequence is TGCGCCAGCAGCGCCTCCACAGGGATCGGGGAGACCCAGTACTTC.

The V and J genes are TRBV25-1 and TRBJ1-2, with a tentative D call TRBD1 (6 bases). V was cut by 4 bases and J by 2 bases, with 8 bases left in between. Germline V lookup: CDR1 MGHDK, CDR2 SYGVNS. The CDR3 length is 13 residues. CDR3 nucleotide sequence: TGTGCCAGCAGTGCAGGGGAAAACTATGGCTACACCTTC. It encodes CASSAGENYGYTF.

This clonotype came up a few times. The genes are TRBV7-8 and TRBJ1-1; D gene ambiguous. V lost 7 bases, J lost 1 base, and 4 bases lay in between. Germline V gives CDR1 SGHVS, CDR2 FQNEAQ. The CDR3 totals 11 residues. CDR3 region: CASKPNTEAFF. In nucleotides, the CDR3 is TGTGCCAGCAAACCGAACACTGAAGCTTTCTTT. Using reference TRBV7-8 and TRBJ1-1 for the parts outside the CDR3, the full variable domain is GAGVSQSPRYKVAKRGQDVALRCDPISGHVSLFWYQQALGQGPEFLTYFQNEAQLDKSGLPSDRFFAERPEGSVSTLKIQRTQQEDSAVYLCASKPNTEAFFGQGTRLTVV.

About this clonotype: This clone may be a read error of a much larger clone one base away. This chain links TRBV11-3 with TRBJ1-1; D ambiguous. The CDR3 runs to 15 residues. In germline, CDR1 is SGHNT, CDR2 YENEEA. V lost 5 bases and J 0 bases, leaving 13 bases between the germline ends. This CDR3 is CASSLGISMNTEAFF. The CDR3 coding sequence is TGTGCCAGCAGCCTTGGGATTTCAATGAACACTGAAGCTTTCTTT. Full variable domain (missing parts from reference TRBV11-3 and TRBJ1-1): EAGVVQSPRYKIIEKKQPVAFWCNPISGHNTLYWYLQNLGQGPELLIRYENEEAVDDSQLPKDRFSAERLKGVDSTLKIQPAELGDSAVYLCASSLGISMNTEAFFGQGTRLTVV.

This chain joins TRBV27 and TRBJ2-1; 7 bases are shared with TRBD1. Per germline, CDR1 MNHEY and CDR2 SMNVEV (reference sequence). CDR3 length: 15 residues. The V and J ends lost 5 bases and 5 bases, in that order; junction bases with no gene match: 9. The CDR3 sequence is CASSLSPGQNNEQFF. In nucleotides, the CDR3 is TGTGCCAGCAGTCTCTCCCCGGGACAGAACAATGAGCAGTTCTTC.

This clonotype was recorded at least ten times. V is TRBV12-3 or TRBV12-4 and J is TRBJ1-2; D perhaps matches TRBD1 (6 bases). The length of the CDR3 is 12 residues. The V end was cut by 6 bases, the J end by 8 bases, with 13 bases between. CDR3: CASRRQGIGYTF. CDR3 sequence (DNA): TGTGCCAGCAGACGCCAGGGGATCGGCTACACCTTC.

This clonotype appeared many times. The chain carries TRBV28 and TRBJ1-4; no clear D. With 5 bases removed from V and 5 bases from J, the gap between germline ends came to 9 bases. The CDR3 has 13 amino acids. Germline assignment: CDR1 MDHEN and CDR2 SYDVKM. The CDR3: CASSPSDNEKLFF. The CDR3 bases are TGTGCCAGCAGTCCCTCCGACAATGAAAAACTGTTTTTT.

This clonotype was picked up many times. V is TRBV11-1 and J is TRBJ2-4; D might be TRBD1 (7 bases). Germline V lookup: CDR1 SGHAT, CDR2 FQDESV (reference sequence). V shed 5 bases and J shed 9 bases, with 17 bases lying between them. The CDR3 consists of 14 residues. The CDR3 loop is CASSRFRGEAIQYF. In nucleotides, the CDR3 is TGTGCCAGCAGCCGTTTCAGGGGGGAGGCCATTCAGTACTTC. The whole variable domain, filled in from reference TRBV11-1 and TRBJ2-4, reads EAEVAQSPRYKITEKSQAVAFWCDPISGHATLYWYRQILGQGPELLVQFQDESVVDDSQLPKDRFSAERLKGVDSTLKIQPAELGDSAMYLCASSRFRGEAIQYFGAGTRLSVL.